This T cell receptor (beta chain) was retrieved from a study of blood T cell repertoires in COVID-19. The assay was immunoSEQ multiplex PCR, and TCRdb's table has in-frame clones only and misses some. The profile covers hundreds of thousands of clones, with 88% appearing a single time and around 0.99% taken by the ten largest. The germline V gene encodes CDR1 MNHEY and CDR2 SMNVEV (reference sequence). V shed 4 bases and J shed 4 bases, with 19 bases lying between them. This CDR3 comprises 16 residues. Sequenced input: peripheral blood. The chain couples TRBV27 to TRBJ1-2; D perhaps matches TRBD1 (5 bases). This TCR was recovered from a woman aged 40 to 50 who had recovered from COVID-19. The CDR3 coding sequence is TGTGCCAGCAGTTACGGGGGGTGGGGGAGGGGCTATGGCTACACCTTC. This codes for CASSYGGWGRGYGYTF.